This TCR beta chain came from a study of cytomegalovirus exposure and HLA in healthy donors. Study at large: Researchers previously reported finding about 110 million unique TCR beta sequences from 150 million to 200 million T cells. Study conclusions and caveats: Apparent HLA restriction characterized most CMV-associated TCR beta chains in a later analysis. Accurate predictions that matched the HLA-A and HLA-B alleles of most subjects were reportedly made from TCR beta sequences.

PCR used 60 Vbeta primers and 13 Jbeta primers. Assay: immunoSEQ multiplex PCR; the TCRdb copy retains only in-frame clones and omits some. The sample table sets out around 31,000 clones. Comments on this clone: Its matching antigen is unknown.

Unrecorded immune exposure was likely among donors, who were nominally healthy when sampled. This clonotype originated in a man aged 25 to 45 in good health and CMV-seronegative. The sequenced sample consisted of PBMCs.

The CDR3 DNA reads as TGCGCCAGCAGCAGCGGGAGGGCCTGGGAGCAGTACTTC. Protein product: CASSSGRAWEQYF. The chain recombines TRBV10-2 with TRBJ2-7; 10 bases line up with TRBD2. In germline, CDR1 is WSHSY, CDR2 SAAADI. Trimming at V came to 6 bases and at J to 7 bases, leaving 6 bases not matched to a gene. This CDR3 is 13 amino acids long.